The 19 T cell receptor beta chains below come from one sample, sequenced in a study of blood T cells in healthy people across ages. A J-beta primer mix and a sample-barcoded 5' primer were used in a second PCR of roughly 6 to 12 cycles. Using its own MiXCR run on the 5' RACE reads, TCRdb lists one record per CDR3 protein. The sample holds 870,000 or so distinct CDR3 sequences, under 30% seen once. Sequenced input: blood. The receptors stem from a woman older than 75 in good health.

At least ten counts were recorded for this clonotype. The junction and the germline gene differ at one end; a read error may be behind it. The chain links TRBV7-7 to TRBJ2-1; tentative D call: TRBD2 (6 bases). Germline V gives CDR1 SSHAT, CDR2 FNYEAQ (reference sequence). The CDR3 totals 12 residues. This CDR3 reads CASSLLGGEQFF. DNA for the CDR3: TGTGCTAGCAGCTTGCTGGGGGGTGAGCAGTTCTTC.

A note on this clonotype: This may be a read error: a much more frequent sequence differs by one nucleotide. The chain has TRBV20-1 and TRBJ2-5, with D tentatively TRBD1 (6 bases). The DNA end lines up better with TRBJ2-1; the J call may be wrong. The CDR3 covers 14 residues. Germline V gives CDR1 DFQATT, CDR2 SNEGSKA (reference sequence). The CDR3 is CSARPRDMRETQFF. Here the CDR3 DNA reads TGCAGTGCTAGGCCTCGGGACATGCGAGAGACCCAGTTCTTC.

This clonotype was observed a handful of times. The rearrangement joins TRBV7-2 to TRBJ2-2; TRBD1 matches at 7 bases. The CDR3 is made up of 13 amino acids. Looked up from germline, CDR1 is SGHTA and CDR2 is FQGNSA. The ends lost 5 bases at V and 9 bases at J; junction bases unmatched: 6. The CDR3: CASSPRQGRELFF. The CDR3, as DNA: TGTGCCAGCAGCCCCCGACAGGGTCGGGAGCTGTTTTTT.

A remark on this clonotype: The junction departs from the called germline gene at one end, perhaps through a read error. This chain uses TRBV20-1 with TRBJ1-5, with no clear D. Germline loops: CDR1 DFQATT, CDR2 SNEGSKA (reference sequence). This CDR3 spans 15 amino acids. In DNA, the CDR3 is TGCAGTGCTATCTTTGAGTTGGGAGGCAATCTGCCCCAGCATTTT. Translation: CSAIFELGGNLPQHF.

Turning to this clonotype: Since a much larger clone is just one base distant, this may be a read error. The CDR3 carries no conserved terminal phenylalanine or tryptophan, so it likely arises from a read error. V and J are TRBV6-6 and TRBJ2-1, with TRBD2 identical over 8 bases. This CDR3 contains 15 residues. Looked up from germline, CDR1 is MNHNY and CDR2 is SVGAGI (reference sequence). With 2 bases clipped from V and 4 bases from J, the junction kept 4 bases outside the gene matches. CDR3 bases: TGTGCCAGCAGTTACCGCGAGCGGGGGTACAATGAGCAGTTCGTC. Amino acid sequence: CASSYRERGYNEQFV.

This clonotype came up many times. The J gene is TRBJ2-3, the V gene TRBV11-2, with 12 bases that match TRBD2. The CDR3 runs to 18 residues. J was trimmed by 0 bases and V by 5 bases; bases with no gene match: 9. Germline V gene sequence: CDR1 SGHAT, CDR2 FQNNGV. CDR3 region: CASSGAGLAGPSTDTQYF. The DNA for the CDR3 is TGTGCCAGCAGCGGCGCAGGACTAGCGGGGCCTAGCACAGATACGCAGTATTTT. The whole variable domain, remainder taken from reference TRBV11-2 and TRBJ2-3, is EAGVAQSPRYKIIEKRQSVAFWCNPISGHATLYWYQQILGQGPKLLIQFQNNGVVDDSQLPKDRFSAERLKGVDSTLKIQPAKLEDSAVYLCASSGAGLAGPSTDTQYFGPGTRLTVL.

In the case of this clonotype: Just one base apart from a much larger clone, this may be a read error. This chain connects TRBV12-3 or TRBV12-4 to TRBJ1-5, with D unclear. The CDR3 contains 15 residues. The V end was cut by 5 bases, the J end by 0 bases, with 11 bases between. Here the CDR3 reads CASSVRLNSNQPQHF. CDR3 in DNA: TGTGCCAGCAGTGTAAGGCTGAATAGCAATCAGCCCCAGCATTTT.

The chain carries TRBV5-4 and TRBJ1-2, with 8 bases aligning to TRBD1. V dropped 4 bases and J dropped 4; count of bases not matched to a gene: 9. The CDR3 covers 15 residues. Germline CDR1 reads SGHNT; CDR2 reads YYREEE (reference sequence). The CDR3 spells CASSGRDRTLYGYTF. The CDR3 DNA is TGTGCCAGCAGCGGACGGGACAGGACGCTCTATGGCTACACCTTC.

Concerning this clonotype: This clone may be a read error of a much larger clone one base away. The chain uses TRBV27 and TRBJ1-2; 8 positions agree with TRBD1. Trimming cost V 5 bases and J 7 bases; bases outside gene matches: 9. CDR1 MNHEY and CDR2 SMNVEV come from the germline V gene (reference sequence). The CDR3 extends over 14 amino acids. Here the CDR3 reads CASSPGRGLGGYTF. CDR3 sequence (DNA): TGTGCCAGCAGTCCCGGCAGGGGGCTGGGTGGCTACACCTTC.

This clonotype was detected many times. The chain links TRBV12-3 or TRBV12-4 to TRBJ2-6; no firm D call. V was shortened by 3 bases and J by 0 bases, with 9 bases between the two germline ends. This CDR3 contains 16 residues. In DNA form, the CDR3 reads TGTGCCAGCAGTTTTTCCGCAAGCTCTGGGGCCAACGTCCTGACTTTC. Translating it yields CASSFSASSGANVLTF.

Regarding this clonotype: A read error may be the cause here, since a much bigger clone is one base away. The chain is built from TRBV6-5 and TRBJ1-2; a weak D match, TRBD1 (6 bases). Trimming removed 4 bases from V and 8 bases from J, with 14 bases in between. The CDR3 loop spans 13 amino acids. CDR1 MNHEY and CDR2 SVGAGI come from the germline V gene. CDR3 sequence reads: CASSCSDSKGYTF. The DNA of the CDR3 is TGTGCCAGCAGTTGCTCGGACAGTAAAGGCTACACCTTC.

The sample holds a few counts of this clonotype. The chain combines TRBV12-3 or TRBV12-4 with TRBJ1-2; no clear D gene. This CDR3 has 14 amino acids. Trimming took 6 bases from V and 1 from J, leaving 12 bases between them. CDR3 sequence (DNA): TGTGCCAGCAGGAAAGGCGGCAGTAACTATGGCTACACCTTC. Protein sequence: CASRKGGSNYGYTF.

This clonotype was seen more than once but under ten times. V gene TRBV28 combines with J gene TRBJ1-5; weak D call: TRBD1 (6 bases). Trimming cost V 6 bases and J 7 bases, with 19 bases left between them. Per germline, CDR1 MDHEN and CDR2 SYDVKM. CDR3 length equals 15 residues. Here the CDR3 DNA reads TGTGCCAGCAGAGGGGGGGGGCACGGGCGGCAGCCCCAGCATTTT. The encoded protein is CASRGGGHGRQPQHF. Full variable domain (remainder filled in from reference TRBV28 and TRBJ1-5): DVKVTQSSRYLVKRTGEKVFLECVQDMDHENMFWYRQDPGLGLRLIYFSYDVKMKEKGDIPEGYSVSREKKERFSLILESASTNQTSMYLCASRGGGHGRQPQHFGDGTRLSIL.

This clonotype was picked up a small number of times. The chain employs TRBV10-3 and TRBJ1-1; D is ambiguous. V was cut by 2 bases and J by 6 bases, with 16 bases left in between. Germline V CDR1 and CDR2: ENHRY, SYGVKD. The CDR3 length is 15 residues. CDR3 sequence (DNA): TGTGCCATCAGTGAGAATTTCGGTAGGCTCTCTGAAGCTTTCTTT. Amino acid sequence: CAISENFGRLSEAFF.

For this clonotype: A read error is possible here, since a much larger clone lies one base away. V is TRBV7-2 and J is TRBJ2-7, with TRBD1 matching 7 bases. The ends lost 4 bases at V and 7 bases at J; junction bases unmatched: 13. Germline values: CDR1 SGHTA, CDR2 FQGNSA. This CDR3 contains 15 residues. The CDR3 loop is CASSSRDSYYNEQYF. The DNA of the CDR3 is TGTGCCAGCAGCTCCCGGGACAGCTATTACAATGAGCAGTACTTC.

This clonotype was observed at least ten times. In DNA form, the CDR3 reads TGTGCCATCAGTGAGTCGACTGACGGCTCCTACGAGCAGTACTTC. It codes for CAISESTDGSYEQYF. The genes are TRBV10-3 and TRBJ2-7; no clear D gene. The CDR3 has 15 amino acids. Trimming removed 0 bases at V and 0 bases at J, with 9 bases between. Germline V CDR1 and CDR2: ENHRY, SYGVKD.

This clonotype was counted ten times or more. This chain connects TRBV7-2 to TRBJ2-1, with D perhaps given as TRBD1 or TRBD2 (5 bases each). The V end lost 2 bases, the J end lost 0 bases, and 14 bases lay between the germline ends. The germline V gene encodes CDR1 SGHTA and CDR2 FQGNSA. This CDR3 region has 17 residues. The CDR3 spells CASSLYRGASSYNEQFF. Here the CDR3 DNA reads TGTGCCAGCAGCTTATATAGAGGGGCAAGCTCCTACAATGAGCAGTTCTTC.

This clonotype came up many times. The chain couples TRBV5-5 to TRBJ2-3, with 8 positions matching TRBD1. This CDR3 has 15 amino acids. After removal of 1 base from V and 6 bases from J, the junction contained 7 bases not matched to a gene. Germline CDR1 SGHKS, CDR2 YYEKEE (reference sequence). CDR3 residues: CASSLRSDRADTQYF. Here the CDR3 DNA reads TGTGCCAGCAGCTTGAGGTCGGACAGGGCCGATACGCAGTATTTT.

In its sample, this clonotype was seen many times. The rearrangement joins TRBV7-8 to TRBJ2-3; TRBD2 agrees at 9 bases. This CDR3 region has 16 residues. Germline values: CDR1 SGHVS, CDR2 FQNEAQ. J gave up 4 bases and V 4 bases, and 9 bases lay outside the gene matches. CDR3 loop: CASSSGLARRADTQYF. DNA of the CDR3: TGTGCCAGCAGCTCCGGACTAGCGAGGCGCGCAGATACGCAGTATTTT. Together with reference TRBV7-8 and TRBJ2-3, the CDR3 gives the full variable domain: GAGVSQSPRYKVAKRGQDVALRCDPISGHVSLFWYQQALGQGPEFLTYFQNEAQLDKSGLPSDRFFAERPEGSVSTLKIQRTQQEDSAVYLCASSSGLARRADTQYFGPGTRLTVL.